This T cell receptor (beta chain) comes out of a study of shared clonotypes between healthy human individuals. Study-wide results and caveats: Relative to clonotypes present in all four donors, those not shared had lower generation probabilities. Naive CD4 clonotypes overlapped across a handful of donors at around 4.8%.

Turning to this clone: As yet, its antigen is unknown.

The repertoire was sequenced with immunoSEQ multiplex PCR; TCRdb's copy has only in-frame clones and lacks some. This repertoire shows some 2,000,000 clones, around 95% found once; its top ten account for roughly 0.13%. Trimming removed 4 bases from V and 5 bases from J; junction bases left unmatched: 12. CDR1 is SGHRS and CDR2 is YFSETQ in the germline V gene. The CDR3 sequence is 17 residues long. This TCR came from a man aged 18 to 29 in good health. The chain recombines TRBV5-1 with TRBJ2-7; 13 bases are a match to TRBD2. Sequencing input: naive CD4+ T cells sorted from blood. As to subset: CD45RA+ positively selected. CDR3 bases: TGCGCCAGCAGCCCGGGACTAGCGGGATCTGGGGCGGACGAGCAGTACTTC. The encoded protein is CASSPGLAGSGADEQYF.